This TCR beta chain was observed in a study of OX40 agonist ivuxolimab in advanced cancers. Study information: Ivuxolimab, an antibody that agonizes OX40 (CD134), was administered to the patients. Age averaged 60 years (range roughly 20 to 90), and roughly 80% were male.

TCRdb keeps only in-frame clones here, not all; method: immunoSEQ multiplex PCR. This table has fewer than 100,000 clones, about 86% appearing once. A remark on this clone: What it recognizes is unknown.

Study-level results: Among T cells, CD8+ cells averaged more expanded clones than CD4+ cells.

The study sampled blood at baseline, cycle 4 day 1, and cycle 7 day 1. Germline CDR1 reads MNHNS; CDR2 reads SASEGT. This CDR3 is 14 amino acids long. Trimming stripped 3 bases from V and 4 bases from J, with 10 bases between. This TCR derives from an adult with an advanced solid tumor such as melanoma, head and neck, liver or kidney cancer. The genes are TRBV6-1 and TRBJ1-5; no firm D call. The material sequenced was CD4+ or CD8+ T cells sorted from blood, taken in a trial of the OX40 agonist ivuxolimab. In DNA, the CDR3 is TGTGCCAGCAGTGAGGTTGGGTTTAATCAGCCCCAGCATTTT. Translating it yields CASSEVGFNQPQHF.